Listed here are 13 T cell receptor beta chains from one sample, sequenced in a study of cytomegalovirus exposure and HLA in healthy donors. The PCR was carried out with 60 Vbeta primers and 13 Jbeta primers. Sequenced by immunoSEQ multiplex PCR; TCRdb stores in-frame clones only, minus some. The sample has 95,000 to 110,000 clones. The source material was PBMCs. These receptor sequences come from a man aged 40-49 years in good health and CMV-seronegative.

The V and J genes are TRBV30 and TRBJ1-5, with no clear D. V was clipped by 0 bases and J by 1 base, with 10 bases between them. Germline loops: CDR1 GTSNPN, CDR2 SVGIG (reference sequence). CDR3 size: 15 residues. The CDR3 DNA reads as TGTGCCTGGAGTGTAGGCAGCAGGAGCAATCAGCCCCAGCATTTT. Translating it yields CAWSVGSRSNQPQHF.

On this clone: The junction departs from germline at one end; a sequencing error may be responsible. The gene calls are TRBV4-3 and TRBJ2-5; 8 bases line up with TRBD2. This CDR3 has 15 amino acids. Germline V gives CDR1 LGHNA, CDR2 YSLEER. DNA of the CDR3: TGCGCCAGCAGCCACCGCCGGGGGGGAGGACAGTCCCTGAACTTC. Its protein is CASSHRRGGGQSLNF.

The V and J genes are TRBV5-1 and TRBJ2-5, with D tentatively TRBD1 (5 bases). This CDR3 has 14 amino acids. Germline values: CDR1 SGHRS, CDR2 YFSETQ. With 1 base removed from V and 3 bases from J, the gap between germline ends came to 10 bases. CDR3 in DNA: TGCGCCAGCAGCTTGCCAGGGCGAGAAGAGACCCAGTACTTC. Its translation is CASSLPGREETQYF. Full variable domain (rest looked up from reference TRBV5-1 and TRBJ2-5): KAGVTQTPRYLIKTRGQQVTLSCSPISGHRSVSWYQQTPGQGLQFLFEYFSETQRNKGNFPGRFSGRQFSNSRSEMNVSTLELGDSALYLCASSLPGREETQYFGPGTRLLVL.

The chain links TRBV7-2 to TRBJ2-1; TRBD1 agrees at 9 bases. This CDR3 spans 15 amino acids. With V trimmed by 4 bases and J by 7 bases, 8 bases remained unmatched. Germline assignment: CDR1 SGHTA and CDR2 FQGNSA. The CDR3 region is CASSSQGARANEQFF. For the CDR3, the DNA is TGTGCCAGCAGCTCACAGGGGGCGCGGGCAAATGAGCAGTTCTTC.

The V gene is TRBV9, the J gene TRBJ2-3; TRBD1 matches 7 bases. CDR3 length equals 14 residues. Trimming at V came to 0 bases and at J to 6 bases, leaving 4 bases not matched to a gene. Germline assignment: CDR1 SGDLS and CDR2 YYNGEE. The CDR3 here is CASSVGDRADTQYF. The CDR3, as DNA: TGTGCCAGCAGCGTAGGCGACAGGGCCGATACGCAGTATTTT.

The CDR3 region is CASSLRTGAGTGELFF. CDR3 coding DNA: TGTGCCAGCAGCCTCCGGACAGGGGCAGGCACCGGGGAGCTGTTTTTT. J is TRBJ2-2 and V is TRBV7-2; 9 nucleotides match TRBD1. Germline V lookup: CDR1 SGHTA, CDR2 FQGNSA. The CDR3 is 16 amino acids. The V and J ends lost 5 bases and 4 bases, in that order; junction bases with no gene match: 8.

The chain uses TRBV9 and TRBJ2-5; 9 bases are shared with TRBD1. CDR3 length: 14 residues. Germline CDR1 is SGDLS and CDR2 is YYNGEE. The trim removed 4 bases at V and 2 bases at J, leaving 3 bases unmatched. Here the CDR3 DNA reads TGTGCCAGCAGCACAGACAGGGGGCAAGAGACCCAGTACTTC. This codes for CASSTDRGQETQYF.

The chain couples TRBV6-1 to TRBJ1-5; no reliable D call. This CDR3 is built from 13 residues. V was pared by 5 bases and J by 9 bases, with 14 bases between. Germline V lookup: CDR1 MNHNS, CDR2 SASEGT. The CDR3 loop reads CASSLTTDRPQHF. CDR3 nucleotide sequence: TGTGCCAGCAGTTTGACAACCGATCGGCCCCAGCATTTT.

The chain has TRBV19 and TRBJ1-1, with 9 bases aligning to TRBD1. The junction had 10 bases not matched to a gene; V was cut back by 7 bases and J by 1 base. Germline CDR1 is LNHDA and CDR2 is SQIVND (reference sequence). The CDR3 has 16 residues. The CDR3, as DNA: TGTGCCAGTACGAGGACAGGGGCTGCGAGGAACACTGAAGCTTTCTTT. Translating it yields CASTRTGAARNTEAFF.

This chain uses TRBV5-1 with TRBJ2-1; perhaps TRBD1 as D (6 bases). Germline CDR1 is SGHRS and CDR2 is YFSETQ. V was shortened by 0 bases and J by 12 bases, with 22 bases between the two germline ends. The CDR3 extends over 16 amino acids. The CDR3 bases are TGCGCCAGCAGCTTGGGGACAGTCTCTCTGGTTAGTGGGCAGTTCTTC. Translating it yields CASSLGTVSLVSGQFF.

This chain links TRBV5-1 with TRBJ2-7, with 8 nucleotides matching TRBD1. CDR1 is SGHRS and CDR2 is YFSETQ in the germline V gene. Trimming cost V 3 bases and J 7 bases; bases outside gene matches: 15. CDR3 length: 16 amino acids. CDR3 amino acids: CASSSGPGQADGEQYF. The CDR3 DNA follows: TGCGCCAGCAGCTCGGGACCGGGACAGGCGGATGGGGAGCAGTACTTC.

The V gene is TRBV2, the J gene TRBJ2-4; D perhaps matches TRBD1 (6 bases). The CDR3 sequence is 16 residues long. From germline, CDR1 is SNHLY and CDR2 FYNNEI. V dropped 2 bases and J dropped 4 bases, with 15 bases sitting between them. The CDR3 region is CASSEFVGDTKNIQYF. In DNA, the CDR3 is TGTGCCAGCAGTGAATTTGTAGGGGACACGAAAAACATTCAGTACTTC. Filled out from reference TRBV2 and TRBJ2-4, the complete variable domain reads EPEVTQTPSHQVTQMGQEVILRCVPISNHLYFYWYRQILGQKVEFLVSFYNNEISEKSEIFDDQFSVERPDGSNFTLKIRSTKLEDSAMYFCASSEFVGDTKNIQYFGAGTRLSVL.

In the case of this clone: Compared with germline, one end of the junction differs, possibly owing to a read error. Other nucleotide sequences from this sample produce the same CDR3. The chain carries TRBV5-1 and TRBJ2-7, with 11 bases fitting TRBD1. CDR1 SGHRS and CDR2 YFSETQ come from the germline V gene. The CDR3 loop spans 13 amino acids. DNA of the CDR3: TGTGCCAGCAGCTGGGACAGGGGGAACGAGCAGTACTTC. It encodes CASSWDRGNEQYF.